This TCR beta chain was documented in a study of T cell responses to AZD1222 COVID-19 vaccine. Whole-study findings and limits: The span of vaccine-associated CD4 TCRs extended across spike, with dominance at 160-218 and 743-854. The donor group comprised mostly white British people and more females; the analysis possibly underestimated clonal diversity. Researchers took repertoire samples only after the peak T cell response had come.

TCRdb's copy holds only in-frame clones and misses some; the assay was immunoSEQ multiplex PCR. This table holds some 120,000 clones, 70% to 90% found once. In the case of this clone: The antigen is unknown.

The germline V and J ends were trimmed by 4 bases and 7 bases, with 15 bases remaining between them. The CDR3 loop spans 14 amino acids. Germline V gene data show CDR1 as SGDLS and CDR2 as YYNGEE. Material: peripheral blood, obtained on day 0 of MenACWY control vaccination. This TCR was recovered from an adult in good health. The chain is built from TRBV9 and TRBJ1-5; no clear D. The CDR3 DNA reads TGTGCCAGCAGCCCAAGACCCCTTTTCCAGCCCCAGCATTTT. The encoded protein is CASSPRPLFQPQHF.